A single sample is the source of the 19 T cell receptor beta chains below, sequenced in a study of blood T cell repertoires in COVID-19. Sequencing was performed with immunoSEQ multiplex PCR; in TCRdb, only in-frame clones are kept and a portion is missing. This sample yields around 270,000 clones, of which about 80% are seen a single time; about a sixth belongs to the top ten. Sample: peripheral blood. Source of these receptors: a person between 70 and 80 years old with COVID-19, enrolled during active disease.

CDR3 protein: CATSRRGPGTNEKLFF. In DNA, the CDR3 is TGTGCCACCAGCAGAAGAGGGCCTGGGACTAATGAAAAACTGTTTTTT. The chain employs TRBV15 and TRBJ1-4; unclear D gene. The CDR3 is 16 amino acids. Between the trimmed V and J ends, which lost 2 bases and 2 bases, there was a span of 12 bases. Germline CDR1 is LNHNV and CDR2 is YYDKDF (reference sequence).

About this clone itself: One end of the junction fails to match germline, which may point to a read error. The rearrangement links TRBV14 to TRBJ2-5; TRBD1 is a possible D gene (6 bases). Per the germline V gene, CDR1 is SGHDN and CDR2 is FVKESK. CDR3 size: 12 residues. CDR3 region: CASSLTNRAPHF. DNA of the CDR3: TGTGCCAGCAGCCTGACGAACAGGGCCCCCCACTTC. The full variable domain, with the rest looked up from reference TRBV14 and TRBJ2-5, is EAGVTQFPSHSVIEKGQTVTLRCDPISGHDNLYWYRRVMGKEIKFLLHFVKESKQDESGMPNNRFLAERTGGTYSTLKVQPAELEDSGVYFCASSLTNRAPHFGPGTRLLVL.

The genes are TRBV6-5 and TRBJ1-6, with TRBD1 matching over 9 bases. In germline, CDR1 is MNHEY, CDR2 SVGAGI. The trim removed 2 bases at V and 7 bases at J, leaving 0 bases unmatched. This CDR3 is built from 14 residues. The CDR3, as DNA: TGTGCCAGCAGTTACGACAGGGGGAATTCACCCCTCCACTTT. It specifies CASSYDRGNSPLHF.

The DNA of the CDR3 is TGTGCCAGCAGCGTAGCGGGGCAGGGGGCGGTCAATGAGCAGTTCTTC. Its translation is CASSVAGQGAVNEQFF. The chain uses TRBV9 and TRBJ2-1; 8 bases map to TRBD1. CDR1 is SGDLS, CDR2 YYNGEE, per germline. V trimming: 0 bases; J trimming: 6 bases; junction bases outside the gene matches: 8. The CDR3 is 16 residues long.

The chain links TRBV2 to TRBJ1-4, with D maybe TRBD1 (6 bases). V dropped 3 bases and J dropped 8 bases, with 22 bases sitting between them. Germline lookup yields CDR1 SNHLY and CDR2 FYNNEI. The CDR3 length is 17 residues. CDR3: CASSDYPPLQGIEKLFF. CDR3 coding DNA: TGTGCCAGCAGTGACTACCCCCCGTTGCAGGGGATCGAAAAACTGTTTTTT.

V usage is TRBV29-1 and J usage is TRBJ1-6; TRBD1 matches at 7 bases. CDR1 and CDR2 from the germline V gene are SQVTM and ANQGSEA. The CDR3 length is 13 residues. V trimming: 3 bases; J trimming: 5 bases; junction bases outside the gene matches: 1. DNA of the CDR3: TGCAGCGTTGAGACAGGGAATAATTCACCCCTCCACTTT. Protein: CSVETGNNSPLHF.

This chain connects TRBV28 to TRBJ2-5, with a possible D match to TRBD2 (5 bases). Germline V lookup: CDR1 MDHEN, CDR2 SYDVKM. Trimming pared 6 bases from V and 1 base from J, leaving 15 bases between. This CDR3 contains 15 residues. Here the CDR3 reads CASSPSGSIQETQYF. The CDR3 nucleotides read TGTGCCAGCAGCCCCAGCGGAAGCATCCAAGAGACCCAGTACTTC. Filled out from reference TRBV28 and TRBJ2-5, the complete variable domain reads DVKVTQSSRYLVKRTGEKVFLECVQDMDHENMFWYRQDPGLGLRLIYFSYDVKMKEKGDIPEGYSVSREKKERFSLILESASTNQTSMYLCASSPSGSIQETQYFGPGTRLLVL.

For the CDR3, the DNA is TGTGCCAGCATTCAACCCGGGGGGGATGAAAAACTGTTTTTT. Amino acid sequence: CASIQPGGDEKLFF. J is TRBJ1-4 and V is TRBV28; D is perhaps TRBD1 (5 bases). The CDR3 sequence is 14 residues long. V gave up 7 bases and J gave up 6 bases, with 15 bases separating them. The germline V gene has CDR1 MDHEN and CDR2 SYDVKM.

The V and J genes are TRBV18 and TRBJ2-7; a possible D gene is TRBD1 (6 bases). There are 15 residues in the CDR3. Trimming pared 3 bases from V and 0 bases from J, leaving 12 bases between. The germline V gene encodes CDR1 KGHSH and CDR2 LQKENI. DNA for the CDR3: TGTGCCAGCTCACCGCCACAGGGCAGCTCCTACGAGCAGTACTTC. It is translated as CASSPPQGSSYEQYF.

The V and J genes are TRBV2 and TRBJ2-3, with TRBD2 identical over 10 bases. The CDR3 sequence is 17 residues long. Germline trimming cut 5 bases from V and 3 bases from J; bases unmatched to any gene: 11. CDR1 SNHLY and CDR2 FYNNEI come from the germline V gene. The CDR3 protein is CASSILAGLTPTDTQYF. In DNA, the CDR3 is TGTGCCAGCAGTATACTAGCGGGGTTAACACCTACAGATACGCAGTATTTT. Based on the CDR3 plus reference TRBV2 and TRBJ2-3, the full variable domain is EPEVTQTPSHQVTQMGQEVILRCVPISNHLYFYWYRQILGQKVEFLVSFYNNEISEKSEIFDDQFSVERPDGSNFTLKIRSTKLEDSAMYFCASSILAGLTPTDTQYFGPGTRLTVL.

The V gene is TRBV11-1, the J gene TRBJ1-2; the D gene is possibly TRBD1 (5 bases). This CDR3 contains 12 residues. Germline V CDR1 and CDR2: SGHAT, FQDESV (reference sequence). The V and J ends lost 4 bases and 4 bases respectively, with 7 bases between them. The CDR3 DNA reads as TGTGCCAGCAGCTACGACAGCTATGGCTACACCTTC. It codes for CASSYDSYGYTF.

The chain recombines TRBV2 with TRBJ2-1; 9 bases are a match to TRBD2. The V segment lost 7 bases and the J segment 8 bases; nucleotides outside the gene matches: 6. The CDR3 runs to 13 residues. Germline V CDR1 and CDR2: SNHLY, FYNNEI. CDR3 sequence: CASNVRLADEQFF. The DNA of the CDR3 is TGTGCCAGCAATGTACGACTAGCGGATGAGCAGTTCTTC. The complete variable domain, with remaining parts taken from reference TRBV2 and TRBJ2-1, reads EPEVTQTPSHQVTQMGQEVILRCVPISNHLYFYWYRQILGQKVEFLVSFYNNEISEKSEIFDDQFSVERPDGSNFTLKIRSTKLEDSAMYFCASNVRLADEQFFGPGTRLTVL.

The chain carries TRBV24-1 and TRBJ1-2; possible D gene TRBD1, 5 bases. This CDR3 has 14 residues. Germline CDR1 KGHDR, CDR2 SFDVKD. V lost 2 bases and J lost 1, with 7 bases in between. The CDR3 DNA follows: TGTGCCACCAGTGATTGGCAGGGTAACTATGGCTACACCTTC. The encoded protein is CATSDWQGNYGYTF.

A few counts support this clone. As DNA, the CDR3 is TGTGCCAGTAGTATAGATCACCGGGTTCCTCGGCCCCAGCATTTT. Its translation: CASSIDHRVPRPQHF. The V call is TRBV19, the J call TRBJ1-5, with D hard to call. Germline V gives CDR1 LNHDA, CDR2 SQIVND (reference sequence). The CDR3 consists of 15 residues. V gave up 0 bases and J gave up 9 bases, with 15 bases separating them.

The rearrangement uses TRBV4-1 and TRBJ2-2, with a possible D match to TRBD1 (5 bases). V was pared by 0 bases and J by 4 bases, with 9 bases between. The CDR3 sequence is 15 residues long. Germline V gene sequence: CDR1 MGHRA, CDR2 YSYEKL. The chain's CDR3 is CASSQESRVTGELFF. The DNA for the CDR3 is TGCGCCAGCAGCCAAGAGTCCAGGGTCACCGGGGAGCTGTTTTTT.

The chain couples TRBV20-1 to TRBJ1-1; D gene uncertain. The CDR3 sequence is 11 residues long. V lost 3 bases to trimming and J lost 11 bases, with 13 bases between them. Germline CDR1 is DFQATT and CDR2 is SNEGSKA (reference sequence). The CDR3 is CSASPHGQAFF. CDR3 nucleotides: TGCAGTGCTAGCCCCCATGGCCAGGCTTTCTTT.

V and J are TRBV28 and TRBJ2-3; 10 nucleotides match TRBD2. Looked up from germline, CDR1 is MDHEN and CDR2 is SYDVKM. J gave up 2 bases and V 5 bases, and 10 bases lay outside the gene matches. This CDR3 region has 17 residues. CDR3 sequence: CASSTYSGRLNTDTQYF. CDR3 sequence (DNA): TGTGCCAGCAGTACCTATAGCGGGAGGCTTAACACAGATACGCAGTATTTT.

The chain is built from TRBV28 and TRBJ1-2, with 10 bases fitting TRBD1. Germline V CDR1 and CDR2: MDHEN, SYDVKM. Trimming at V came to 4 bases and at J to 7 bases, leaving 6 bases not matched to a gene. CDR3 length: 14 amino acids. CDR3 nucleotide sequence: TGTGCCAGCAGTTACGTGGACAGGGGGGGTGGCTACACCTTC. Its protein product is CASSYVDRGGGYTF.

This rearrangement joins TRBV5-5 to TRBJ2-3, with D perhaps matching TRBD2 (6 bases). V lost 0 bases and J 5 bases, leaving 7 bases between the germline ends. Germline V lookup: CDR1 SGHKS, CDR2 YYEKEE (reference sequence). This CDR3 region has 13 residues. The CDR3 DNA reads TGTGCCAGCAGCTTGGCGGGGGTAGATACGCAGTATTTT. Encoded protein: CASSLAGVDTQYF.